Given below is one T cell receptor beta chain in context. This sample is drawn from a study of blood T cell repertoires in COVID-19. TCRdb keeps only in-frame clones here, not all; method: immunoSEQ multiplex PCR. The sample includes around 280,000 clones, roughly nine tenths seen only once; the top ten take about 6%. The V end lost 8 bases, the J end lost 9 bases, and 8 bases lay between the germline ends. CDR3 length: 11 amino acids. The germline V gene encodes CDR1 MNHEY and CDR2 SVGAGI. This receptor was taken from a woman in her thirties or forties who had recovered from COVID-19. This sequence joins TRBV6-5 and TRBJ1-6; no clear D gene. Sequencing was carried out using PBMCs or T cells enriched from blood (not recorded which). CDR3 in DNA: TGTGCCAGCCAGCAGCGTTCACCCCTCCACTTT. Translation gives CASQQRSPLHF.